Presented here are 6 T cell receptor beta chains from one specimen sequenced in a study of radiotherapy plus CTLA-4 blockade in lung cancer. Clones were read by immunoSEQ multiplex PCR, and TCRdb kept only the in-frame ones, dropping some. The data contain 90,000 to 100,000 clones, approximately 72% of them singletons. The material sequenced was peripheral blood, taken from a patient treated with radiotherapy plus ipilimumab. The source is a human donor with non-small cell lung cancer who had a partial response to radiotherapy plus ipilimumab. Some clones in this sample may be carry-over from other donors' samples.

The chain has TRBV4-2 and TRBJ2-7; 8 bases align to TRBD2. The ends lost 4 bases at V and 5 bases at J; junction bases unmatched: 7. The CDR3 is 14 amino acids. CDR1 is LGHNA and CDR2 is YNFKEQ in the germline V gene. DNA of the CDR3: TGTGCCAGCAGCCCCGGGACTAGGGCCGACGAGCAGTACTTC. The encoded protein is CASSPGTRADEQYF.

V usage is TRBV30 and J usage is TRBJ2-1; D not certain. The V gene lost 2 bases and the J gene lost 2 bases, with 4 bases spanning the gap. CDR1 is GTSNPN, CDR2 SVGIG, per germline (reference sequence). The CDR3 totals 12 residues. CDR3 sequence: CAWSRAYNEQFF. The CDR3 DNA reads TGTGCCTGGAGTCGAGCCTACAATGAGCAGTTCTTC.

Details on this clone: In the same sample, other DNA sequences code for this CDR3. The rearrangement uses TRBV5-1 and TRBJ2-5, with 8 bases lining up with TRBD2. The CDR3 runs 14 residues. Per the germline V gene, CDR1 is SGHRS and CDR2 is YFSETQ. V shed 1 base and J 5 bases; nucleotides not matched to a gene: 4. The CDR3 sequence: CASSLSGGRETQYF. CDR3 bases: TGCGCCAGCAGCTTGAGCGGGGGCAGGGAGACCCAGTACTTC.

This chain joins TRBV28 and TRBJ1-5; D might be TRBD1 (6 bases). This CDR3 has 14 amino acids. Trimming took 6 bases from V and 7 from J, leaving 16 bases between them. The germline gives CDR1 MDHEN, CDR2 SYDVKM. The CDR3: CASREGGQSQPQHF. The CDR3 DNA sequence: TGTGCCAGCAGGGAGGGGGGGCAGAGCCAGCCCCAGCATTTT.

This clone was observed a single time. V is TRBV7-2 and J is TRBJ1-2; a possible D gene is TRBD1 (5 bases). V lost 1 base and J 4 bases, leaving 7 bases between the germline ends. This CDR3 comprises 13 residues. Germline V gene data show CDR1 as SGHTA and CDR2 as FQGNSA. CDR3 nucleotides: TGTGCCAGCAGCTTAGAAGGGGCCTATGGCTACACCTTC. As protein: CASSLEGAYGYTF.

The chain uses TRBV7-9 and TRBJ1-2; D not certain. Trimming shortened V by 1 base and J by 3 bases, and 9 bases separated the two germline ends. This CDR3 has 14 amino acids. The V gene's germline CDR1 is SEHNR and CDR2 FQNEAQ (reference sequence). CDR3 sequence reads: CASSLGTEYYGYTF. DNA of the CDR3: TGTGCCAGCAGCTTAGGTACAGAGTACTATGGCTACACCTTC.